Included here is one T cell receptor (beta chain) sequence, with context. Authors' methods: Reference gene primer amplification gave estimated nucleated cell counts. The assay was immunoSEQ multiplex PCR, and TCRdb's table has in-frame clones only and misses some. Clone size and V and J calls were adopted from that table, with D and trimming inferred from the DNA. The sample lists about 150,000 clones, roughly 85% occurring once. These data come from a study of blood T cell repertoires in COVID-19. Study-wide context: Sites across the United States, Italy and Spain contributed samples from acute and convalescent COVID-19. PBMCs, B-cell-depleted T cells, or T cells provided the cDNA or gDNA that made up the material.

The ends lost 3 bases at V and 8 bases at J; junction bases unmatched: 8. This CDR3 contains 15 residues. The germline V gene has CDR1 KGHSH and CDR2 LQKENI. The sequence was collected from a woman over 75 with active or convalescent COVID-19. Material: peripheral blood. The V call is TRBV18, the J call TRBJ2-2, with 8 bases fitting TRBD1. CDR3 residues: CASSPLTRGLGELFF. CDR3 coding DNA: TGTGCCAGCTCACCTCTCACCAGGGGGCTAGGGGAGCTGTTTTTT.